The next 32 T cell receptor beta chains were all read from a single sample in a study of human T cells and chemical hapten exposure (TCRdb year 2021). In light of the paper, this sample's time point label describes: patch test 3, about 24 weeks after DPC sensitization. The treatment or condition label on this specimen signifies: therapeutic diphenylcyclopropenone sensitization with weekly scalp DPC. Libraries were made using RACE. TCRdb records NextSeq 500 as the sequencer. Using fastp trimming at Q25 and MiXCR clonotype assembly, TCRdb reanalyzed the public sequencing data and kept in-frame beta chains. Each entry is one CDR3 protein sequence, shown with its most common DNA and genes. In all, the sample holds roughly 64,000 distinct CDR3 sequences, and approximately 9.9% of those were seen once. The ten largest make up approximately 2.4% of the sample. The sequencing used whole blood, collected in connection with sensitization to the hapten diphenylcyclopropenone (DPC). These TCRs come from a woman between 25 and 40 years old with alopecia areata. Some clones in this sample may be carry-over from other donors' samples.

This clonotype was found a few times. The V and J genes are TRBV6-6 and TRBJ2-1; the D is unclear. Looked up from germline, CDR1 is MNHNY and CDR2 is SVGAGI (reference sequence). This CDR3 is built from 16 residues. The V and J ends lost 0 bases and 7 bases respectively, with 16 bases between them. DNA of the CDR3: TGTGCCAGCAGTTACTCGGCGGAAACTACGAGGAATGAGCAGTTCTTC. Translated, it gives CASSYSAETTRNEQFF.

This clonotype showed up many times. The CDR3 DNA is TGTGCCAGCTCACCCACCGGAGATAAGGAGTTCTTC. It specifies CASSPTGDKEFF. The rearrangement links TRBV18 to TRBJ2-1; D not resolved. Germline V CDR1 and CDR2: KGHSH, LQKENI. Trimming took 3 bases from V and 14 from J, leaving 14 bases between them. The CDR3 is made up of 12 amino acids.

In this sample, this clonotype turned up a few times. The V gene is TRBV20-1, the J gene TRBJ2-7; a possible D gene is TRBD1 (6 bases). The germline V gene has CDR1 DFQATT and CDR2 SNEGSKA (reference sequence). V was clipped by 5 bases and J by 5 bases, with 16 bases between them. This CDR3 spans 13 amino acids. The CDR3 bases are TGCAGTGCTGATTACAGGGTTATCGACGAGCAGTACTTC. Protein sequence: CSADYRVIDEQYF.

The sample holds a few counts of this clonotype. The rearrangement links TRBV4-2 to TRBJ2-1; D might be TRBD2 (5 bases). V was clipped by 0 bases and J by 2 bases, with 8 bases between them. This CDR3 is built from 15 residues. In germline, CDR1 is LGHNA, CDR2 YNFKEQ. CDR3: CASSQDGRAYNEQFF. The CDR3 region has the DNA TGTGCCAGCAGCCAAGATGGGAGAGCCTACAATGAGCAGTTCTTC.

There are a few counts of this clonotype. The rearrangement uses TRBV6-5 and TRBJ2-5; 14 nucleotides match TRBD2. Germline V gene data show CDR1 as MNHEY and CDR2 as SVGAGI. The CDR3 has 15 amino acids. J gave up 7 bases and V 4 bases, and 5 bases lay outside the gene matches. CDR3 bases: TGTGCCAGCAGTTGGACTAGCGGGGGGTCGGGGACCCAGTACTTC. Translated, it gives CASSWTSGGSGTQYF.

This clonotype was recorded at least ten times. The gene calls are TRBV4-3 and TRBJ1-1; D unclear. V gave up 4 bases and J gave up 0 bases, with 9 bases separating them. CDR1 and CDR2 (germline): LGHNA, YSLEER. The CDR3 extends over 14 amino acids. CDR3 protein: CASSLTVLNTEAFF. In nucleotides, the CDR3 is TGCGCCAGCAGCCTCACCGTCCTGAACACTGAAGCTTTCTTT.

The V and J genes are TRBV5-1 and TRBJ2-7; the match to TRBD1 covers 8 bases. The V segment lost 5 bases and the J segment 3 bases; nucleotides outside the gene matches: 4. This CDR3 contains 13 residues. The germline CDR1 and CDR2 sequences are SGHRS and YFSETQ. The CDR3 protein is CASSWTGRYEQYF. The CDR3 nucleotides are TGCGCCAGCAGTTGGACAGGGCGCTACGAGCAGTACTTC.

This chain links TRBV20-1 with TRBJ2-3; 10 bases line up with TRBD2. Germline-derived CDR1 and CDR2 are DFQATT and SNEGSKA (reference sequence). Unmatched junction bases numbered 7, after V lost 0 bases and J lost 4 bases. CDR3 length: 16 amino acids. The chain's CDR3 is CSARDRLAGAADTQYF. CDR3 sequence (DNA): TGCAGTGCTAGAGATCGGCTAGCGGGGGCCGCAGATACGCAGTATTTT.

This clonotype was detected a few times. At one of its ends the junction is not consistent with the germline gene, which may arise from a read error. CDR3 bases: TGTGTTACTAGCGGCTACAATGAGCAGTTCTTC. Residues: CVTSGYNEQFF. V is TRBV29-1 and J is TRBJ2-1, with 8 nucleotides matching TRBD2. The CDR3 contains 11 residues. Germline CDR1 is SQVTM and CDR2 is ANQGSEA.

This chain links TRBV6-6 with TRBJ2-2, with TRBD1 as a possible D gene (5 bases). Germline CDR1 MNHNY, CDR2 SVGAGI (reference sequence). V was shortened by 7 bases and J by 5 bases, with 14 bases between the two germline ends. The CDR3 consists of 14 residues. This chain's CDR3 is CASTPYKGTGELFF. CDR3 coding DNA: TGTGCCAGCACCCCCTATAAGGGGACCGGGGAGCTGTTTTTT.

Ten or more counts support this clonotype. The chain combines TRBV29-1 with TRBJ2-5, with D possibly called TRBD1 or TRBD2 (5 bases each). CDR1 SQVTM and CDR2 ANQGSEA come from the germline V gene. The CDR3 covers 13 residues. V was cut by 2 bases and J by 5 bases, with 12 bases left in between. The CDR3 region has the DNA TGCAGCGTTGAATCAGGGACGGGGGAGACCCAGTACTTC. Translated, it gives CSVESGTGETQYF. Full variable domain (outside the CDR3, taken from reference TRBV29-1 and TRBJ2-5): SAVISQKPSRDICQRGTSLTIQCQVDSQVTMMFWYRQQPGQSLTLIATANQGSEATYESGFVIDKFPISRPNLTFSTLTVSNMSPEDSSIYLCSVESGTGETQYFGPGTRLLVL.

This chain joins TRBV29-1 and TRBJ1-1, with D possibly being TRBD1 (5 bases). This CDR3 is 12 amino acids long. CDR1 and CDR2 (germline): SQVTM, ANQGSEA. Trimming shortened V by 7 bases and J by 4 bases, and 13 bases separated the two germline ends. The CDR3 nucleotides are TGCAGCGCCCTAAACGGGGGCACTGAAGCTTTCTTT. Amino acids: CSALNGGTEAFF.

At least ten counts were recorded for this clonotype. This chain joins TRBV29-1 and TRBJ1-1; D might be TRBD1 (6 bases). V was clipped by 6 bases and J by 4 bases, with 12 bases between them. This CDR3 is built from 12 residues. Germline CDR1 SQVTM, CDR2 ANQGSEA. The CDR3 here is CSVGGGSTEAFF. The CDR3, as DNA: TGCAGCGTCGGAGGGGGGTCCACTGAAGCTTTCTTT.

This clonotype has ten or more counts. CDR3 in amino acids: CASSYNNEQFF. As DNA, the CDR3 is TGCGCCAGCAGCTATAACAATGAGCAGTTCTTC. The chain joins TRBV5-1 to TRBJ2-1; D remains ambiguous. Germline-derived CDR1 and CDR2 are SGHRS and YFSETQ. The CDR3 spans 11 residues. Between the trimmed V and J ends, which lost 3 bases and 5 bases, there was a span of 3 bases.

This clonotype occurred many times. The V and J genes are TRBV6-5 and TRBJ2-1; 12 nucleotides line up with TRBD2. The CDR3 consists of 15 residues. With 6 bases clipped from V and 4 bases from J, the junction kept 4 bases outside the gene matches. Germline V gene sequence: CDR1 MNHEY, CDR2 SVGAGI. Written as DNA, the CDR3 is TGTGCCAGCAGAGACGGGACTAGCGGGTACAATGAGCAGTTCTTC. As protein: CASRDGTSGYNEQFF.

The rearrangement uses TRBV9 and TRBJ1-1; D is unclear. CDR1 is SGDLS, CDR2 YYNGEE, per germline. The V gene lost 0 bases and the J gene lost 2 bases, with 11 bases spanning the gap. The CDR3 is made up of 15 amino acids. The chain's CDR3 is CASSVVGGTNTEAFF. As DNA, the CDR3 is TGTGCCAGCAGCGTAGTAGGAGGTACTAACACTGAAGCTTTCTTT.

This clonotype was observed many times. The CDR3 DNA sequence: TGTGCCAGCAGCTTTGGGACAGGGGGATTGAGGACCGGGGAGCTGTTTTTT. Residues: CASSFGTGGLRTGELFF. The V call is TRBV5-4, the J call TRBJ2-2; 11 bases agree with TRBD1. CDR3 size: 17 residues. The J segment lost 5 bases and the V segment lost 2 bases, leaving 8 bases of the junction unmatched. CDR1 is SGHNT and CDR2 is YYREEE in the germline V gene (reference sequence).

This clonotype appeared many times. This sequence joins TRBV29-1 and TRBJ1-1, with TRBD1 as a possible D gene (6 bases). Germline CDR1 SQVTM, CDR2 ANQGSEA. V was pared by 6 bases and J by 4 bases, with 12 bases between. The CDR3 runs to 12 residues. This CDR3 reads CSVKQGSTEAFF. The DNA for the CDR3 is TGCAGCGTAAAACAGGGATCCACTGAAGCTTTCTTT.

This clonotype was recorded at least ten times. J is TRBJ1-5 and V is TRBV5-8; TRBD1 is a possible D gene (5 bases). Trimming removed 0 bases from V and 0 bases from J, with 10 bases in between. Germline CDR1 reads SGHTS; CDR2 reads YDEGEE. The CDR3 extends over 16 amino acids. The CDR3 sequence: CASSLGQRGSNQPQHF. The CDR3 coding sequence is TGTGCCAGCAGCTTGGGACAGAGAGGTAGCAATCAGCCCCAGCATTTT.

This clonotype occurred many times. This chain connects TRBV12-3 or TRBV12-4 to TRBJ2-1, with 10 positions matching TRBD2. CDR3 size: 15 residues. J lost 8 bases, V lost 5 bases, and 9 bases had no gene match. The CDR3 nucleotides are TGTGCCAGCAGTAAGCCTAGCGGGAGTAAAGATGAGCAGTTCTTC. Amino acid sequence: CASSKPSGSKDEQFF.

The sample holds a few counts of this clonotype. This chain links TRBV7-2 with TRBJ2-3; D call uncertain. The CDR3 contains 14 residues. Germline lookup yields CDR1 SGHTA and CDR2 FQGNSA. Trimming took 3 bases from V and 2 from J, leaving 9 bases between them. The CDR3 sequence: CASSLVDSTDTQYF. Written as DNA, the CDR3 is TGTGCCAGCAGCTTGGTAGATTCCACAGATACGCAGTATTTT.

This clonotype was found many times. This rearrangement joins TRBV18 to TRBJ2-7; 7 nucleotides match TRBD1. The CDR3 consists of 14 residues. CDR1 is KGHSH, CDR2 LQKENI, per germline. The J segment lost 2 bases and the V segment lost 2 bases, leaving 3 bases of the junction unmatched. The CDR3 region is CASSPRDRPYEQYF. CDR3 DNA: TGTGCCAGCTCACCAAGGGACAGACCCTACGAGCAGTACTTC.

This clonotype occurred a few times. The genes are TRBV29-1 and TRBJ2-7, with D maybe TRBD1 (8 bases). The CDR3 has 15 residues. Trimming pared 7 bases from V and 2 bases from J, leaving 21 bases between. Per germline, CDR1 SQVTM and CDR2 ANQGSEA. The CDR3 here is CSATPGGGGAYEQYF. The CDR3 nucleotides read TGCAGCGCGACTCCAGGGGGCGGGGGCGCCTACGAGCAGTACTTC.

V is TRBV12-3 or TRBV12-4 and J is TRBJ2-5, with D possibly being TRBD1 (5 bases). V lost 6 bases to trimming and J lost 2 bases, with 10 bases between them. The CDR3 runs to 13 residues. The CDR3 DNA is TGTGCCAGCAGAAAGGGGAATCAAGAGACCCAGTACTTC. This encodes CASRKGNQETQYF.

This clonotype has ten or more counts. The V call is TRBV19, the J call TRBJ1-2; TRBD1 might be the D (6 bases). Germline V gene sequence: CDR1 LNHDA, CDR2 SQIVND (reference sequence). There are 13 residues in the CDR3. V lost 5 bases and J 6 bases, leaving 13 bases between the germline ends. CDR3 bases: TGTGCCAGTAGTGTCACCAGGGGCGATGGCTACACCTTC. As protein: CASSVTRGDGYTF.

This clonotype was seen a handful of times. The chain recombines TRBV28 with TRBJ2-5, with 12 bases lining up with TRBD2. With 6 bases clipped from V and 4 bases from J, the junction kept 6 bases outside the gene matches. Germline CDR1 is MDHEN and CDR2 is SYDVKM. The CDR3 consists of 15 residues. The CDR3 loop is CASSRTSGVVETQYF. The CDR3 DNA follows: TGTGCCAGCAGCAGGACTAGCGGGGTAGTAGAGACCCAGTACTTC.

Details on this clonotype: The junction departs from the called germline gene at one end, perhaps through a read error. J is TRBJ2-4 and V is TRBV7-7, with 11 nucleotides matching TRBD2. Germline V gives CDR1 SSHAT, CDR2 FNYEAQ (reference sequence). There are 20 residues in the CDR3. This CDR3 is CASSLARLAGNEKSKNIQYF. CDR3 in DNA: TGTGCTAGCAGCTTAGCGAGACTAGCGGGAAACGAGAAGTCCAAAAACATTCAGTACTTC.

The chain uses TRBV12-3 or TRBV12-4 and TRBJ1-6, with D possibly TRBD1 on 6 matching bases. This CDR3 has 14 residues. V was pared by 6 bases and J by 4 bases, with 10 bases between. The CDR3 nucleotides read TGTGCCAGCAGCCCCCAGGGGTATAATTCACCCCTCCACTTT. This codes for CASSPQGYNSPLHF.

Ten or more counts support this clonotype. V is TRBV6-5 and J is TRBJ2-3; 13 nucleotides match TRBD2. The germline V gene has CDR1 MNHEY and CDR2 SVGAGI. The V segment lost 5 bases and the J segment 5 bases; nucleotides outside the gene matches: 10. The CDR3 totals 17 residues. CDR3 residues: CASSKGLAGPVGDTQYF. The CDR3 DNA reads TGTGCCAGCAGTAAGGGACTAGCGGGACCAGTAGGAGATACGCAGTATTTT.

The CDR3 coding sequence is TGCAGTGCTAGAACTAGCGGACTAAGCTCCTACGAGCAGTACTTC. Translation gives CSARTSGLSSYEQYF. V is TRBV20-1 and J is TRBJ2-7, with 8 bases identical to TRBD2. The germline CDR1 and CDR2 sequences are DFQATT and SNEGSKA (reference sequence). The CDR3 spans 15 residues. Unmatched junction bases numbered 6, after V lost 2 bases and J lost 0 bases.

This clonotype was seen a handful of times. The chain links TRBV29-1 to TRBJ2-1, with D perhaps TRBD1 (6 bases). This CDR3 is 12 amino acids long. Trimming took 0 bases from V and 13 from J, leaving 13 bases between them. Germline loops: CDR1 SQVTM, CDR2 ANQGSEA. In DNA form, the CDR3 reads TGCAGCGTTGAAGATCAGGGGACGGTTCAGTTCTTC. Protein: CSVEDQGTVQFF.

The table lists this clonotype with a few counts. This chain joins TRBV6-2 or TRBV6-3 and TRBJ1-1; maybe TRBD1 (5 bases). Trimming cost V 3 bases and J 6 bases, with 8 bases left between them. The CDR3 consists of 12 residues. Per germline, CDR1 MNHEY and CDR2 SVGEGT. CDR3 bases: TGTGCCAGCAGTTATTGGGGACCTGAAGCTTTCTTT. Protein: CASSYWGPEAFF.